Only a few counts were recorded for the clone carrying this T cell receptor (beta chain). The antigen is unknown. The data are from a study of long-term antiretroviral therapy in people with HIV. As for the study in general: The immediate-ART recommendation dates to 2015, and the earliest samples predate it by about a decade. Study-wide results and caveats: Blood collection from about 2004 to 2017 possibly occurred under older ART regimens.

Cryopreserved PBMC samples of roughly 1-10 million cells were used for DNA extraction. This CDR3 has 12 residues. Trimming pared 6 bases from V and 2 bases from J, leaving 7 bases between. The germline CDR1 and CDR2 sequences are SGHAT and FQNNGV. Survey-level resolution applied to immunoSEQ assay v3.0. The table came from immunoSEQ multiplex PCR; TCRdb's copy has only in-frame clones and leaves some out. The sample contains more than 25,000 clones, roughly 97% of which appear only once. The chain employs TRBV11-2 and TRBJ2-5, with a tentative D call TRBD1 (5 bases). The source of this sequence is a man younger than 40 with HIV. Sample: unsorted PBMCs, taken 7.6 years after starting antiretroviral therapy. DNA of the CDR3: TGTGCCAGCAGGGACACTCAAGAGACCCAGTACTTC. It translates to CASRDTQETQYF.